This TCR beta chain was obtained from a study of T cell repertoires in cytomegalovirus infection. About the study: Both a matching HLA type and CMV infection were indicated by public TCR beta signatures. Study-wide points: The study found HLA-C-restricted CMV-specific TCR beta clonotypes dominating the ex vivo response. Identification of carriers of CMV plus the relevant HLA was performed using cumulative public TCR beta family frequency.

TCRdb fed the reads into MiXCR, producing one record per CDR3 protein. The repertoire holds hundreds of thousands of distinct CDR3 sequences, with approximately 24% as singletons. V gave up 5 bases and J gave up 6 bases, with 19 bases separating them. This CDR3 comprises 15 residues. This clonotype came up a few times. No antigen is known for it. This chain uses TRBV12-3 or TRBV12-4 with TRBJ1-1; maybe TRBD1 (6 bases). Sequenced sample: CD8+ T cells from PBMCs. This TCR was recovered from a human donor in good health (CMV status not recorded). Some clones in this sample may be carry-over from other donors' samples. The CDR3: CASSPRTDRGAEAFF. DNA of the CDR3: TGTGCCAGCAGTCCCCGGACAGACAGAGGCGCTGAAGCTTTCTTT.